Each of the 30 T cell receptor beta chains below was sequenced from the same sample in a study of blood T cell repertoires in COVID-19. Profiling relied on immunoSEQ multiplex PCR, and the TCRdb table lists in-frame clones only, not all of them. This table has over 110,000 clones, roughly 83% appearing once. Sample: PBMCs or T cells enriched from blood (not recorded which). These receptors were collected from a man aged 40-49 years with acute COVID-19.

The rearrangement uses TRBV6-2 or TRBV6-3 and TRBJ2-3; TRBD2 matches 11 bases. Germline V CDR1 and CDR2: MNHEY, SVGEGT. V shed 6 bases and J 2 bases; nucleotides not matched to a gene: 7. The CDR3 is made up of 16 amino acids. The CDR3 coding sequence is TGTGCCAGCAGCCGAGGACTAGCGGGTTTCACAGATACGCAGTATTTT. Protein sequence: CASSRGLAGFTDTQYF.

V and J are TRBV18 and TRBJ2-5, with a weak D call TRBD2 (5 bases). This CDR3 has 14 amino acids. Per the germline V gene, CDR1 is KGHSH and CDR2 is LQKENI. The ends were cut back, 1 base at V and 2 bases at J, with 8 bases in the middle. CDR3 DNA: TGTGCCAGCTCACCACGCCGGGGTCAAGAGACCCAGTACTTC. Translation gives CASSPRRGQETQYF.

The chain uses TRBV16 and TRBJ1-2; 7 positions agree with TRBD1. The CDR3 covers 13 residues. Per the germline V gene, CDR1 is KGHSY and CDR2 is FQNENV. The ends lost 2 bases at V and 7 bases at J; junction bases unmatched: 4. The CDR3 DNA sequence: TGTGCCAGCAGCCAAGAACAGGGGTCTGGCTACACCTTC. It encodes CASSQEQGSGYTF.

The genes are TRBV4-1 and TRBJ2-3; 13 bases agree with TRBD2. The germline V gene has CDR1 MGHRA and CDR2 YSYEKL. V trimming: 1 base; J trimming: 2 bases; junction bases outside the gene matches: 6. CDR3 length equals 18 residues. DNA of the CDR3: TGCGCCAGCAGCCAAGCAGGGACTAGCGGGATCTCCACAGATACGCAGTATTTT. It specifies CASSQAGTSGISTDTQYF.

The chain couples TRBV4-3 to TRBJ2-7; 14 bases match TRBD2. The ends lost 2 bases at V and 6 bases at J; junction bases unmatched: 21. The CDR3 extends over 21 amino acids. From germline, CDR1 is LGHNA and CDR2 YSLEER. Written as DNA, the CDR3 is TGCGCCAGCAGCCAATTAGGGACTAGCGGGAGTTCGGGTTTTTTAGCGTGCGAGCAGTACTTC. This codes for CASSQLGTSGSSGFLACEQYF.

The rearrangement uses TRBV4-1 and TRBJ2-5, with a possible D match to TRBD2 (6 bases). Per germline, CDR1 MGHRA and CDR2 YSYEKL. Deletions cut 4 bases from V and 5 bases from J, with 14 bases between. This CDR3 has 14 amino acids. CDR3 region: CASSPLARDETQYF. In DNA, the CDR3 is TGCGCCAGCAGCCCCCTAGCGCGGGATGAGACCCAGTACTTC.

The V call is TRBV28, the J call TRBJ1-1; D gene uncertain. V shed 6 bases and J shed 5 bases, with 25 bases lying between them. Germline assignment: CDR1 MDHEN and CDR2 SYDVKM. CDR3 size: 17 residues. For the CDR3, the DNA is TGTGCCAGCAGCTCTTCTAGAAGCAGAACAAGGTGGACTGAAGCTTTCTTT. Its protein product is CASSSSRSRTRWTEAFF.

V is TRBV4-3 and J is TRBJ2-3; possibly TRBD1 for D (6 bases). Trimming took off 0 bases at V and 4 bases at J, with 14 bases between the two ends. Per germline, CDR1 LGHNA and CDR2 YSLEER. CDR3 length: 16 residues. This CDR3 is CASSQDWGRVSDTQYF. DNA of the CDR3: TGCGCCAGCAGCCAAGACTGGGGGCGGGTATCAGATACGCAGTATTTT.

The table lists this clone with a few counts. The J gene is TRBJ2-7, the V gene TRBV7-9; perhaps TRBD2 as D (5 bases). The CDR3 has 13 amino acids. The V end was cut by 5 bases, the J end by 3 bases, with 11 bases between. The germline gives CDR1 SEHNR, CDR2 FQNEAQ (reference sequence). The CDR3 loop reads CASSSPEGYEQYF. Written as DNA, the CDR3 is TGTGCCAGCAGCAGTCCCGAGGGCTACGAGCAGTACTTC.

The J gene is TRBJ2-2, the V gene TRBV11-3, with 10 bases fitting TRBD2. This CDR3 comprises 17 residues. Germline V gene sequence: CDR1 SGHNT, CDR2 YENEEA. Trimming took 3 bases from V and 7 from J; bases not matched to a gene: 11. CDR3 DNA: TGTGCCAGCAGCTTTGGCGCTAGCGGGAGCTCGGGCGGGGAGCTGTTTTTT. Its translation is CASSFGASGSSGGELFF.

The rearrangement joins TRBV7-2 to TRBJ2-2; D gene unclear. This CDR3 spans 16 amino acids. Germline CDR1 is SGHTA and CDR2 is FQGNSA. V gave up 1 base and J gave up 2 bases, with 11 bases separating them. This CDR3 is CASSLEQFRNTGELFF. The CDR3 DNA sequence: TGTGCCAGCAGCTTAGAACAGTTCAGAAACACCGGGGAGCTGTTTTTT.

This chain links TRBV4-3 with TRBJ1-4; D unresolved. V was clipped by 4 bases and J by 3 bases, with 12 bases between them. The CDR3 consists of 15 residues. The germline gives CDR1 LGHNA, CDR2 YSLEER. CDR3 DNA: TGCGCCAGCAGCCTAGTCTCAGGATCTAATGAAAAACTGTTTTTT. It encodes CASSLVSGSNEKLFF.

The chain uses TRBV7-2 and TRBJ2-3; D uncertain. This CDR3 is 16 amino acids long. Germline V gene sequence: CDR1 SGHTA, CDR2 FQGNSA. Trimming pared 3 bases from V and 2 bases from J, leaving 15 bases between. CDR3 nucleotides: TGTGCCAGCAGCTTCCTTGAGATCCTTTACACAGATACGCAGTATTTT. Translating it yields CASSFLEILYTDTQYF.

The gene calls are TRBV12-3 or TRBV12-4 and TRBJ1-5; no definite D call. CDR3 length equals 13 residues. V was pared by 3 bases and J by 4 bases, with 7 bases between. The CDR3 region is CASSFSRNQPQHF. CDR3 DNA sequence: TGTGCCAGCAGTTTCAGTCGAAATCAGCCCCAGCATTTT.

The chain joins TRBV15 to TRBJ2-7, with D perhaps matching TRBD2 (6 bases). Deletions cut 0 bases from V and 2 bases from J, with 23 bases between. This CDR3 is built from 19 residues. Germline-derived CDR1 and CDR2 are LNHNV and YYDKDF (reference sequence). The CDR3 here is CATSRDRGSTAGIAYEQYF. The CDR3 DNA is TGTGCCACCAGCAGAGACCGGGGCAGCACGGCGGGGATAGCCTACGAGCAGTACTTC.

The V call is TRBV9, the J call TRBJ2-2; 13 positions agree with TRBD2. V lost 2 bases to trimming and J lost 0 bases; unmatched junction nucleotides: 1. Germline V lookup: CDR1 SGDLS, CDR2 YYNGEE. The CDR3 has 17 residues. DNA of the CDR3: TGTGCCAGCAGCGTCACTAGCGGGAGGGCGAACACCGGGGAGCTGTTTTTT. It encodes CASSVTSGRANTGELFF.

The chain carries TRBV28 and TRBJ1-1; 11 positions match TRBD1. Germline CDR1 MDHEN, CDR2 SYDVKM. The length of the CDR3 is 14 residues. V lost 5 bases and J lost 13; bases outside the gene matches: 12. CDR3 bases: TGTGCCAGCAGTCCCAGGACAGGGGGCTTGGGGGATTTCTTT. This encodes CASSPRTGGLGDFF.

This clone was counted once. This chain joins TRBV19 and TRBJ2-1, with D possibly matching TRBD1 (5 bases). The germline CDR1 and CDR2 sequences are LNHDA and SQIVND (reference sequence). Between the trimmed V and J ends, which lost 3 bases and 8 bases, there was a span of 11 bases. The CDR3 covers 13 residues. The CDR3 sequence is CASSIGQGDEQFF. The CDR3 DNA reads TGTGCCAGTAGTATCGGGCAGGGTGATGAGCAGTTCTTC.

This clone occurred a few times. The V call is TRBV9, the J call TRBJ2-2; D perhaps matches TRBD1 (5 bases). The CDR3 totals 13 residues. The germline V gene encodes CDR1 SGDLS and CDR2 YYNGEE. Trimming cost V 1 base and J 7 bases, with 8 bases left between them. The CDR3 DNA follows: TGTGCCAGCAGCGTAAGGGGTATCGGGGAGCTGTTTTTT. Protein: CASSVRGIGELFF.

Only one count was recorded for this clone. This chain connects TRBV7-2 to TRBJ2-7, with unresolved D. Trimming took off 5 bases at V and 4 bases at J, with 12 bases between the two ends. The CDR3 has 13 amino acids. Germline CDR1 SGHTA, CDR2 FQGNSA. The CDR3 loop is CASSKPPGYEQYF. DNA for the CDR3: TGTGCCAGCAGCAAACCCCCCGGGTACGAGCAGTACTTC. The full variable domain, its missing parts supplied by reference TRBV7-2 and TRBJ2-7, is GAGVSQSPSNKVTEKGKDVELRCDPISGHTALYWYRQSLGQGLEFLIYFQGNSAPDKSGLPSDRFSAERTGGSVSTLTIQRTQQEDSAVYLCASSKPPGYEQYFGPGTRLTVT.

This clone was seen just once. The chain couples TRBV6-2 or TRBV6-3 to TRBJ2-1, with 11 bases aligning to TRBD2. The V gene's germline CDR1 is MNHEY and CDR2 SVGEGT. The CDR3 loop spans 15 amino acids. With V trimmed by 5 bases and J by 5 bases, 5 bases remained unmatched. The CDR3 nucleotides are TGTGCCAGCAGTCAGGGACTAGCGGACAACAATGAGCAGTTCTTC. Protein: CASSQGLADNNEQFF.

This chain joins TRBV9 and TRBJ2-1, with D uncertain. Germline V gene lookup returns CDR1 SGDLS and CDR2 YYNGEE. V dropped 3 bases and J dropped 8 bases, with 6 bases sitting between them. The CDR3 extends over 11 amino acids. The CDR3 here is CASSERDEQFF. The CDR3 region has the DNA TGTGCCAGCAGCGAAAGAGATGAGCAGTTCTTC.

The chain couples TRBV28 to TRBJ1-2, with D unresolved. The V and J ends lost 1 base and 7 bases respectively, with 7 bases between them. CDR1 MDHEN and CDR2 SYDVKM come from the germline V gene. This CDR3 is 12 amino acids long. The CDR3 nucleotides read TGTGCCAGCAGTTTATTTGGGCTTGGCTACACCTTC. Translation: CASSLFGLGYTF.

The rearrangement uses TRBV4-3 and TRBJ2-3, with D unclear. This CDR3 is built from 13 residues. CDR1 and CDR2 (germline): LGHNA, YSLEER. Deletions cut 0 bases from V and 6 bases from J, with 7 bases between. CDR3 region: CASSQDNEDTQYF. The CDR3 DNA follows: TGCGCCAGCAGCCAAGATAACGAGGATACGCAGTATTTT.

This rearrangement joins TRBV5-4 to TRBJ2-7, with 9 bases identical to TRBD2. CDR3 length equals 15 residues. In germline, CDR1 is SGHNT, CDR2 YYREEE (reference sequence). Trimming took 4 bases from V and 0 from J; bases not matched to a gene: 5. The CDR3 loop is CASSPSGKSSYEQYF. The CDR3 coding sequence is TGTGCCAGCAGCCCTAGCGGGAAAAGCTCCTACGAGCAGTACTTC.

The chain joins TRBV19 to TRBJ2-1; the match to TRBD2 covers 13 bases. The germline V gene encodes CDR1 LNHDA and CDR2 SQIVND (reference sequence). The CDR3 consists of 17 residues. V was pared by 8 bases and J by 3 bases, with 10 bases of the junction left unmatched. CDR3 coding DNA: TGTGCCAGTCCCCCCGATGGGACTAGCGGGGTCTACAATGAGCAGTTCTTC. Amino acids: CASPPDGTSGVYNEQFF.

This chain connects TRBV6-5 to TRBJ2-1; TRBD2 aligns across 10 bases. Germline loops: CDR1 MNHEY, CDR2 SVGAGI. J gave up 7 bases and V 7 bases, and 7 bases lay outside the gene matches. The CDR3 is made up of 14 amino acids. CDR3: CASTSSGSFNEQFF. The CDR3 region has the DNA TGTGCCAGCACCTCTAGCGGGAGCTTTAATGAGCAGTTCTTC.

The chain uses TRBV14 and TRBJ2-1; 11 positions agree with TRBD1. The CDR3 is made up of 12 amino acids. Unmatched junction bases numbered 4, after V lost 8 bases and J lost 10 bases. The germline gives CDR1 SGHDN, CDR2 FVKESK. The CDR3 DNA follows: TGTGCCAGCGGACAGGGGGCTTGGGAGCAGTTCTTC. Its protein product is CASGQGAWEQFF.

This chain connects TRBV5-6 to TRBJ2-7, with D possibly matching TRBD1 (6 bases). The germline V gene has CDR1 SGHDT and CDR2 YYEEEE. This CDR3 spans 13 amino acids. V gave up 4 bases and J gave up 7 bases, with 15 bases separating them. The CDR3 is CASSTAGVGEQYF. The CDR3 DNA reads TGTGCCAGCAGCACCGCAGGGGTCGGGGAGCAGTACTTC.

The chain is built from TRBV6-2 or TRBV6-3 and TRBJ1-1; no clear D. Germline V gene data show CDR1 as MNHEY and CDR2 as SVGEGT. The CDR3 consists of 13 residues. Between the trimmed V and J ends, which lost 4 bases and 3 bases, there was a span of 9 bases. The DNA of the CDR3 is TGTGCCAGCAGTTTTGACATCTACACTGAAGCTTTCTTT. The encoded protein is CASSFDIYTEAFF.